This TCR beta chain was sequenced for a study of shared T cell receptors in the human thymus. About this clone: Sequence at one end of the junction differs from germline and may be a read error.

Assay used: immunoSEQ multiplex PCR; TCRdb lists only in-frame clones, some missing. The sample yields roughly 660,000 clones, around 87% seen once. From germline, CDR1 is SQVTM and CDR2 ANQGSEA. The CDR3 length is 15 residues. These data were likewise used in another study, on human thymus T cells. As that study records: Thymus tissue for the work was resected from patients undergoing corrective heart surgery. V and J gene usage appeared biased in thymic and blood repertoires.

This TCR came from a boy less than two years old with a congenital heart defect. This chain connects TRBV29-1 to TRBJ1-4; TRBD1 matches at 8 bases. Sequenced material: thymocytes. The CDR3 protein is CSVEASGQGRWGRVF. The CDR3 nucleotides read TGCAGCGTTGAAGCGAGCGGACAGGGCAGGTGGGGACGGGTTTTT.